One sample yielded the 21 T cell receptor beta chains listed below, sequenced in a study of blood T cell repertoires in COVID-19. TCRdb's table, derived via immunoSEQ multiplex PCR, lists solely in-frame clones and lacks some. Among around 160,000 clones listed, around four fifths were seen once. The sample taken for sequencing was peripheral blood. These receptors originate from a human donor in a cohort sampled during active COVID-19.

The V and J genes are TRBV19 and TRBJ2-1, with 8 bases aligning to TRBD2. The CDR3 is 17 residues long. Germline V gene sequence: CDR1 LNHDA, CDR2 SQIVND (reference sequence). V shed 7 bases and J 8 bases; nucleotides not matched to a gene: 19. CDR3 nucleotides: TGTGCCAGTACCCCTGGCGGGGGGAGGTTGGCTCTCTATGAGCAGTTCTTC. Amino acids: CASTPGGGRLALYEQFF.

The chain employs TRBV14 and TRBJ1-5; 7 nucleotides align to TRBD1. This CDR3 contains 13 residues. Trimming cost V 5 bases and J 7 bases; bases outside gene matches: 5. The germline CDR1 and CDR2 sequences are SGHDN and FVKESK. The chain's CDR3 is CASSWDREQPQHF. The DNA for the CDR3 is TGTGCCAGCAGCTGGGACAGAGAACAGCCCCAGCATTTT.

The table lists this clone with many counts. The V gene is TRBV25-1, the J gene TRBJ1-4; TRBD1 matches at 12 bases. The CDR3 runs to 15 residues. The V and J ends lost 1 base and 8 bases, in that order; junction bases with no gene match: 2. The germline V gene has CDR1 MGHDK and CDR2 SYGVNS. The CDR3 DNA is TGTGCCAGCAGTGAATCCGGGACAGGGGGCGAAAAACTGTTTTTT. This codes for CASSESGTGGEKLFF.

The J gene is TRBJ1-2, the V gene TRBV28; a weak D match, TRBD1 (6 bases). Deletions cut 6 bases from V and 3 bases from J, with 8 bases between. The V gene's germline CDR1 is MDHEN and CDR2 SYDVKM. The CDR3 is 12 residues long. The chain's CDR3 is CASRGQYYGYTF. The CDR3 DNA follows: TGTGCCAGCAGAGGACAGTACTATGGCTACACCTTC.

The chain recombines TRBV23-1 with TRBJ2-1; TRBD1 aligns across 8 bases. TRBV23-1 is an ORF for which the function is uncertain. The junction had 9 bases not matched to a gene; V was cut back by 9 bases and J by 5 bases. This CDR3 region has 14 residues. The CDR3 protein is CARPGQVEDNEQFF. CDR3 nucleotides: TGCGCCAGGCCGGGACAGGTGGAAGACAATGAGCAGTTCTTC.

This sequence joins TRBV28 and TRBJ1-6, with no clear D. This CDR3 has 11 residues. The germline V gene encodes CDR1 MDHEN and CDR2 SYDVKM. V shed 6 bases and J shed 14 bases, with 11 bases lying between them. The DNA for the CDR3 is TGTGCCAGCAGCGCACTTGAAGCCCTCCACTTT. Its translation: CASSALEALHF.

The chain employs TRBV19 and TRBJ1-2; 8 bases agree with TRBD1. J lost 3 bases, V lost 6 bases, and 9 bases had no gene match. The CDR3 consists of 15 residues. Germline CDR1 is LNHDA and CDR2 is SQIVND (reference sequence). Written as DNA, the CDR3 is TGTGCCAGTAGGAGGACAGGGTTACTCGACTATGGCTACACCTTC. This translates into CASRRTGLLDYGYTF.

The rearrangement joins TRBV9 to TRBJ1-6; no firm D call. The V end lost 0 bases, the J end lost 10 bases, and 8 bases lay between the germline ends. The CDR3 runs to 13 residues. The germline V gene has CDR1 SGDLS and CDR2 YYNGEE. CDR3 bases: TGTGCCAGCAGCGTAGCCTTACTATCACCCCTCCACTTT. Translating gives CASSVALLSPLHF.

CDR3 in DNA: TGTGCCAGCAGCCTATTACTCCCAAGCGGCACTGAAGCTTTCTTT. Protein product: CASSLLLPSGTEAFF. The chain links TRBV5-6 to TRBJ1-1; D is ambiguous. The CDR3 runs to 15 residues. Germline values: CDR1 SGHDT, CDR2 YYEEEE. Trimming stripped 4 bases from V and 4 bases from J, with 17 bases between.

This clone was recorded only once. The CDR3 region is CASSDGGNPEAFF. DNA of the CDR3: TGTGCCAGCAGTGACGGGGGTAACCCTGAAGCTTTCTTT. This chain joins TRBV6-2 or TRBV6-3 and TRBJ1-1; a possible D gene is TRBD1 (5 bases). Trimming cost V 5 bases and J 6 bases, with 13 bases left between them. The CDR3 is 13 residues long. Germline-derived CDR1 and CDR2 are MNHEY and SVGEGT.

This chain uses TRBV4-3 with TRBJ2-6, with D perhaps matching TRBD2 (5 bases). The CDR3 is made up of 16 amino acids. V lost 4 bases, J lost 0 bases, and 10 bases lay in between. Per the germline V gene, CDR1 is LGHNA and CDR2 is YSLEER. The CDR3 region is CASSPGWGSGANVLTF. CDR3 nucleotides: TGCGCCAGCAGCCCGGGGTGGGGCTCTGGGGCCAACGTCCTGACTTTC.

The CDR3 is CAWSEDRGRLRTQYF. For the CDR3, the DNA is TGTGCCTGGAGTGAGGACAGGGGGCGGCTCAGGACCCAGTACTTC. The rearrangement links TRBV30 to TRBJ2-5; 11 bases match TRBD1. This CDR3 has 15 residues. The V and J ends lost 1 base and 7 bases, in that order; junction bases with no gene match: 8. Germline assignment: CDR1 GTSNPN and CDR2 SVGIG (reference sequence). The full variable domain, with the rest looked up from reference TRBV30 and TRBJ2-5, is SQTIHQWPATLVQPVGSPLSLECTVEGTSNPNLYWYRQAAGRGLQLLFYSVGIGQISSEVPQNLSASRPQDRQFILSSKKLLLSDSGFYLCAWSEDRGRLRTQYFGPGTRLLVL.

The J gene is TRBJ1-2, the V gene TRBV2; the match to TRBD1 covers 7 bases. The J segment lost 0 bases and the V segment lost 7 bases, leaving 5 bases of the junction unmatched. CDR1 SNHLY and CDR2 FYNNEI come from the germline V gene. The CDR3 is 14 residues long. In DNA, the CDR3 is TGTGCCAGCAAAGGGACAGAAGCTAACTATGGCTACACCTTC. This translates into CASKGTEANYGYTF. Looking up the rest from reference TRBV2 and TRBJ1-2 gives the full variable domain: EPEVTQTPSHQVTQMGQEVILRCVPISNHLYFYWYRQILGQKVEFLVSFYNNEISEKSEIFDDQFSVERPDGSNFTLKIRSTKLEDSAMYFCASKGTEANYGYTFGSGTRLTVV.

In its sample, this clone was seen a few times. The chain uses TRBV4-3 and TRBJ2-3; unclear D gene. Trimming left V 4 bases short and J 6 bases short, with 14 bases between. CDR1 is LGHNA and CDR2 is YSLEER in the germline V gene. CDR3 length: 14 residues. DNA of the CDR3: TGCGCCAGCAGCCGTACCGGTGCCATTGATACGCAGTATTTT. Its protein is CASSRTGAIDTQYF.

This clone was picked up a small number of times. The rearrangement links TRBV6-4 to TRBJ2-7; TRBD2 might be the D (6 bases). The CDR3 totals 14 residues. Germline values: CDR1 MRHNA, CDR2 SNTAGT. V lost 2 bases, J lost 5 bases, and 13 bases lay in between. The CDR3 region is CASSDGGASDEQYF. CDR3 DNA: TGTGCCAGCAGTGACGGAGGGGCTTCGGACGAGCAGTACTTC.

This sequence joins TRBV5-4 and TRBJ2-7; possible D gene TRBD2, 6 bases. Trimming took off 2 bases at V and 7 bases at J, with 10 bases between the two ends. The CDR3 extends over 12 amino acids. The germline gives CDR1 SGHNT, CDR2 YYREEE (reference sequence). Here the CDR3 DNA reads TGTGCCAGCAGCTTCGTTGCGGGGGAGCAGTACTTC. It encodes CASSFVAGEQYF. Based on the CDR3 plus reference TRBV5-4 and TRBJ2-7, the full variable domain is ETGVTQSPTHLIKTRGQQVTLRCSSQSGHNTVSWYQQALGQGPQFIFQYYREEENGRGNFPPRFSGLQFPNYSSELNVNALELDDSALYLCASSFVAGEQYFGPGTRLTVT.

This chain connects TRBV5-1 to TRBJ1-3; 8 bases are shared with TRBD1. The CDR3 has 15 residues. V lost 4 bases, J lost 6 bases, and 9 bases stayed unmatched. Germline V gives CDR1 SGHRS, CDR2 YFSETQ. CDR3 nucleotide sequence: TGCGCCAGCAGCCCGCACGGACAGGGTCTAAACACCATATATTTT. Translated: CASSPHGQGLNTIYF.

J is TRBJ2-1 and V is TRBV25-1; 8 bases line up with TRBD1. V lost 4 bases and J lost 8; bases outside the gene matches: 13. The CDR3 is made up of 16 amino acids. The germline V gene encodes CDR1 MGHDK and CDR2 SYGVNS. This CDR3 reads CASSAVGQGKGDEQFF. The CDR3 DNA follows: TGTGCCAGCAGTGCCGTCGGACAGGGTAAAGGGGATGAGCAGTTCTTC.

This sequence joins TRBV12-5 and TRBJ2-5; 7 bases fit TRBD1. J gave up 5 bases and V 5 bases, and 11 bases lay outside the gene matches. Germline CDR1 reads LGHNT; CDR2 reads FRNRAP. This CDR3 is 15 amino acids long. In nucleotides, the CDR3 is TGTGCTAGTGGTGGTCCGGGACAGCGGCTGGAGACCCAGTACTTC. Protein: CASGGPGQRLETQYF.

V and J are TRBV12-5 and TRBJ1-5; possibly TRBD1 for D (5 bases). The CDR3 consists of 15 residues. Trimming took off 0 bases at V and 2 bases at J, with 8 bases between the two ends. From germline, CDR1 is LGHNT and CDR2 FRNRAP. CDR3 in amino acids: CASGLVGGGNQPQHF. In DNA form, the CDR3 reads TGTGCTAGTGGTTTGGTGGGGGGGGGCAATCAGCCCCAGCATTTT.

This chain links TRBV2 with TRBJ1-5, with a tentative D call TRBD1 (6 bases). This CDR3 has 14 residues. Germline values: CDR1 SNHLY, CDR2 FYNNEI. V lost 7 bases and J lost 4, with 14 bases in between. CDR3 DNA sequence: TGTGCCAGCAATCAGGGGTTCGGGAATCAGCCCCAGCATTTT. Translated, it gives CASNQGFGNQPQHF.